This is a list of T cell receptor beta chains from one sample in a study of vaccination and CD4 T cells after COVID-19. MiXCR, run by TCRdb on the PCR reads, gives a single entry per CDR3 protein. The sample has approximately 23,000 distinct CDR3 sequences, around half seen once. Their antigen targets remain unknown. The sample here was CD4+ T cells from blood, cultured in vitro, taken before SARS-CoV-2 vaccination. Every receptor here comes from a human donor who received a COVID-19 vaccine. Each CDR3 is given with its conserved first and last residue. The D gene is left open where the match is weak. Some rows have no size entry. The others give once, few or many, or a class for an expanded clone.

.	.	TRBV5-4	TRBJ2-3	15	CASSTPGLNTDTQYF	TGTGCCAGCAGCACACCGGGACTGAACACAGATACGCAGTATTTT
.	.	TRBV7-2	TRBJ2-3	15	CASSLEGRDTDTQYF	TGTGCCAGCAGCTTAGAGGGCAGGGACACAGATACGCAGTATTTT
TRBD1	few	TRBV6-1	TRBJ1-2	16	CASSDGGTASNYGYTF	TGTGCCAGCAGTGATGGGGGGACAGCATCGAACTATGGCTACACCTTC
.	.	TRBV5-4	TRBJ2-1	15	CASSLALAAHHEQFF	TGTGCCAGCAGCTTGGCACTAGCTGCCCACCATGAGCAGTTCTTC
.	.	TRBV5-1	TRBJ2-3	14	CASTPGTGTDTQYF	TGCGCCAGCACCCCCGGGACTGGCACAGATACGCAGTATTTT
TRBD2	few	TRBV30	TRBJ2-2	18	CAWSVLTSGGEYTGELFF	TGTGCCTGGAGTGTACTTACTAGCGGGGGGGAGTACACCGGGGAGCTGTTTTTT
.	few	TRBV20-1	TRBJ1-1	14	CSARPGQGQDEAFF	TGCAGTGCTCGTCCGGGGCAGGGCCAAGATGAAGCTTTCTTT
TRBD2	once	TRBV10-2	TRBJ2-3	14	CASGRGGRADTQYF	TGCGCCAGCGGGCGGGGGGGCCGGGCAGATACGCAGTATTTT
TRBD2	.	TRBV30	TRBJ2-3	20	CAWSPSPGLARRLVADTQYF	TGTGCCTGGAGTCCATCCCCGGGACTAGCGCGGCGTTTGGTCGCAGATACGCAGTATTTT
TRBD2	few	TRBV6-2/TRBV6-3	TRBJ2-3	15	CASTNMAGGPHTQYF	TGTGCCAGCACCAATATGGCGGGGGGGCCGCATACGCAGTATTTT
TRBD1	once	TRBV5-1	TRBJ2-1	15	CASSQGQGISNEQFF	TGCGCCAGCAGCCAGGGACAGGGGATTAGCAATGAGCAGTTCTTC
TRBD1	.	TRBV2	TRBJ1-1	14	CASTSDRVRTEAFF	TGTGCCAGCACATCGGACAGGGTTCGCACTGAAGCTTTCTTT
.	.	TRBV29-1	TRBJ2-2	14	CSVRGFQGTGELFF	TGCAGCGTTCGCGGGTTCCAGGGGACCGGGGAGCTGTTTTTT